A selection of T cell receptor beta chains follows, all from one sample in a study of Ad26.COV2.S vaccination and SARS-CoV-2 variants. Measured with immunoSEQ multiplex PCR; TCRdb has only the in-frame clones, and not every one. The data contain about 320,000 clones, around four fifths of them seen just once; the ten biggest clones take up approximately 2.2%. The specimen comprised peripheral blood, sampled in a trial of Ad26.COV2.S vaccine versus placebo. The receptors originated from a person aged 18-65 years who received the Ad26.COV2.S COVID-19 vaccine or a placebo. Both conserved end residues are part of each CDR3. D genes are given only for firm matches. Only part of the rows carry a size: once, few, many, or a class if the clone is expanded.

j_call d_call v_call cdr3_length clone_size cdr3_nt cdr3_aa
TRBJ2-5 . TRBV11-3 15 once TGTGCCAGCAGCTTAGGGACAGAGATACAAGAGACCCAGTACTTC CASSLGTEIQETQYF
TRBJ2-7 . TRBV3-1/TRBV3-2 13 . TGTGCCAGCAGCTATCGGCCAGTCTACGAGCAGTACTTC CASSYRPVYEQYF
TRBJ2-5 . TRBV4-1 13 . TGCGCCAGCAGCCAAGTCGGTGTAGAGACCCAGTACTTC CASSQVGVETQYF
TRBJ1-1 . TRBV9 13 once TGTGCCAGCAGCGGGGCAGGGTTCACTGAAGCTTTCTTT CASSGAGFTEAFF
TRBJ2-2 TRBD2 TRBV5-6 17 many TGTGCCAGCAGCTTCGGTTTGACTAGCGGGGACACCGGGGAGCTGTTTTTT CASSFGLTSGDTGELFF
TRBJ2-5 . TRBV5-4 11 few TGTGCCAGCAGCTCTAAAGAGACCCAGTACTTC CASSSKETQYF
TRBJ2-1 . TRBV7-8 14 once TGTGCCAGCAGCTTAATCGCGGGGAACAATGAGCAGTTCTTC CASSLIAGNNEQFF
TRBJ2-5 TRBD2 TRBV11-3 16 . TGTGCCAGCAGCAAAATAACTAGCGGGGCCCAAGAGACCCAGTACTTC CASSKITSGAQETQYF
TRBJ1-6 TRBD1 TRBV7-3 14 . TGTGCCAGCAGCCAGGGACAGAGGAATTCACCCCTCCACTTT CASSQGQRNSPLHF
TRBJ2-7 . TRBV11-3 16 . TGTGCCAGCAGCCTTGTGAGGACCGAAAGCTCCTACGAGCAGTACTTC CASSLVRTESSYEQYF
TRBJ2-3 TRBD1 TRBV5-1 14 . TGCGCCAGCAGCATTCAGGGGGCTGCAGATACGCAGTATTTT CASSIQGAADTQYF
TRBJ2-1 . TRBV11-3 14 . TGTGCCAGTAGGGAGTCCCCGAACCTGGGCGAGCAGTTCTTC CASRESPNLGEQFF
TRBJ2-2 TRBD2 TRBV5-4 15 . TGTGCCAGCAGCTTGGCACTAGCGGGGTCCGGGGAGCTGTTTTTT CASSLALAGSGELFF
TRBJ2-6 . TRBV6-5 14 . TGTGCCAGCAGTTACTCTAAGGGTTCCTCCGTCCTGACTTTC CASSYSKGSSVLTF
TRBJ1-6 . TRBV21-1 15 . TGTGCCAGCAGCAACGCCCAGGGAAGCGTGGCACCCCTCCACTTT CASSNAQGSVAPLHF
TRBJ2-2 . TRBV11-2 14 . TGTGCCAGCAGCTACCACGGCAGCACCGGGGAGCTGTTTTTT CASSYHGSTGELFF
TRBJ2-7 . TRBV28 15 . TGTGCCAGCAGTGTCTCCGGGACGGCCGCCTACGAGCAGTACTTC CASSVSGTAAYEQYF
TRBJ2-2 . TRBV6-1 16 once TGTGCCAGCAGTGAAGCCCCGAATGGGGGCACCGGGGAGCTGTTTTTT CASSEAPNGGTGELFF
TRBJ2-1 . TRBV12-3/TRBV12-4 13 . TGTGCCAGCAGTTTGAAAGCGGGTGGTGAGCAGTTCTTC CASSLKAGGEQFF
TRBJ2-1 TRBD2 TRBV18 17 . TGTGCCAGCTCACCTCGACTAGCGGGGGGCCTATTCCATGAGCAGTTCTTC CASSPRLAGGLFHEQFF
TRBJ2-2 TRBD2 TRBV6-4 18 once TGTGCCAGCAGTGTAAAGTTTAGCGGGGGGGCGAACACCGGGGAGCTGTTTTTT CASSVKFSGGANTGELFF
TRBJ1-1 TRBD1 TRBV5-1 15 once TGCGCCAGCAGCTTTCAGGGGGCTAGGAACACTGAAGCTTTCTTT CASSFQGARNTEAFF
TRBJ2-7 TRBD1 TRBV25-1 14 once TGTGCCAGCAAAACCGGGACAGGGGACTACGAGCAGTACTTC CASKTGTGDYEQYF
TRBJ2-1 . TRBV6-1 13 . TGTGCCAGCAGTGAAGGTGCCGCCCGAGAGCAGTTCTTC CASSEGAAREQFF